This T cell receptor (beta chain) emerged from a study of blood T cell repertoires in COVID-19. Study details: PBMCs, B-cell-depleted T cells, or T cells provided the cDNA or gDNA that made up the material.

It was during active infection that Seattle patients were enrolled and then longitudinally followed. Original analysis: Amplification with reference gene primers provided the estimates of nucleated cell counts. Sequenced by immunoSEQ multiplex PCR; TCRdb stores in-frame clones only, minus some. For V, J and clone size, that table is used; D and trimming come from the DNA. The table includes about 260,000 clones, around 84% detected once. CDR1 is SGHVS, CDR2 FQNEAQ, per germline. V was trimmed by 2 bases and J by 2 bases, leaving 13 bases between them. CDR3 length: 16 amino acids. This sequence originates from an older woman with COVID-19, enrolled during active disease. The specimen was peripheral blood. The J gene is TRBJ1-5, the V gene TRBV7-8; possibly TRBD1 for D (5 bases). The CDR3 DNA is TGTGCCAGCAGCTTACGATCGGGGGGGGGCAATCAGCCCCAGCATTTT. This encodes CASSLRSGGGNQPQHF.